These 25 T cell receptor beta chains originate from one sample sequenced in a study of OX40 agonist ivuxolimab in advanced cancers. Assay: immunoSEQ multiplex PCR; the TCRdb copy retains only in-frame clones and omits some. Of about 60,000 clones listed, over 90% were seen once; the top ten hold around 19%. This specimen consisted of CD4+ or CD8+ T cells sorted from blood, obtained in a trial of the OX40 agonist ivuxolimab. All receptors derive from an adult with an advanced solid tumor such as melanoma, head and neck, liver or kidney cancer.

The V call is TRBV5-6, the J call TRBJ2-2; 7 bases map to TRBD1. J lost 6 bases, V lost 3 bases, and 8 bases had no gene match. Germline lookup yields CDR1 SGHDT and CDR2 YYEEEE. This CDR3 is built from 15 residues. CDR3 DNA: TGTGCCAGCAGCTCTGTGACAGGGCAGGCCGGGGAGCTGTTTTTT. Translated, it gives CASSSVTGQAGELFF.

The CDR3 spells CASSLVLDRGFTGANVLTF. The CDR3 DNA reads TGTGCCAGCAGCTTAGTTCTAGACAGGGGATTTACTGGGGCCAACGTCCTGACTTTC. This sequence joins TRBV11-2 and TRBJ2-6; 8 bases agree with TRBD1. With V trimmed by 1 base and J by 2 bases, 10 bases remained unmatched. From germline, CDR1 is SGHAT and CDR2 FQNNGV. The length of the CDR3 is 19 residues.

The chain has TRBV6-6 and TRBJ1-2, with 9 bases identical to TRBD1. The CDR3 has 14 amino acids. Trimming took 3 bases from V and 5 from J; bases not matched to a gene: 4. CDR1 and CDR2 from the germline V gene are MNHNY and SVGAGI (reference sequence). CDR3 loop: CASSYRTGVYGYTF. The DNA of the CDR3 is TGTGCCAGCAGTTATCGGACAGGGGTATATGGCTACACCTTC.

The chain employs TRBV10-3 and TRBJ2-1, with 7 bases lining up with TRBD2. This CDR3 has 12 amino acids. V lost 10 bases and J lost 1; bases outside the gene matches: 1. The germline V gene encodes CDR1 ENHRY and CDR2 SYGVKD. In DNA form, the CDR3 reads TGTGCCAGCGGGAGTTCCTACAATGAGCAGTTCTTC. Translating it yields CASGSSYNEQFF.

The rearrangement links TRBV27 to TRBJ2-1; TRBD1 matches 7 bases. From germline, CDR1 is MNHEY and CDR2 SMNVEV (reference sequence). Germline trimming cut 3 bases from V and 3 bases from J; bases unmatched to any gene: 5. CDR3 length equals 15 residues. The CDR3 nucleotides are TGTGCCAGCAGTTTTAAAACAGGGGTCTACAATGAGCAGTTCTTC. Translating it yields CASSFKTGVYNEQFF.

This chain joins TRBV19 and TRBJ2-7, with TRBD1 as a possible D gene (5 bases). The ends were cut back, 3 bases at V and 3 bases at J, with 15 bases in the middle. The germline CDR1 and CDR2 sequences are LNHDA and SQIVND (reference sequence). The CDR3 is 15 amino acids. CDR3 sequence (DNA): TGTGCCAGTAGTATCAGCCAGGGCATATTCTACGAGCAGTACTTC. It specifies CASSISQGIFYEQYF.

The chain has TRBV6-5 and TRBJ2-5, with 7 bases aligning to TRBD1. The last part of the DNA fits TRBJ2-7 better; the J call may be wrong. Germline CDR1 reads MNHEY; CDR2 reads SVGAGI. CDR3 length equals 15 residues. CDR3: CASSYEQGTTYEQYF. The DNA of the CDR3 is TGTGCCAGCAGTTACGAACAGGGGACCACCTACGAGCAGTACTTC.

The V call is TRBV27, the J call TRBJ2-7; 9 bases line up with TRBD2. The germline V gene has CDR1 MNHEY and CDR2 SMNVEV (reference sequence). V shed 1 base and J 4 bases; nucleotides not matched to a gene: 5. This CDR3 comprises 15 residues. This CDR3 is CASSLYASGVYEQYF. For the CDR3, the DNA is TGTGCCAGCAGTTTATACGCTAGCGGGGTATACGAGCAGTACTTC.

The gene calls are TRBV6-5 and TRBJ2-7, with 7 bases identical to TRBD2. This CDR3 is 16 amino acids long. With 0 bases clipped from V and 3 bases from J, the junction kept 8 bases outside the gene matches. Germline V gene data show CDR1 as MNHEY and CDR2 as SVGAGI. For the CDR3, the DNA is TGTGCCAGCAGTTACTCGAAGGGGAGGGTTCACTACGAGCAGTACTTC. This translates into CASSYSKGRVHYEQYF.

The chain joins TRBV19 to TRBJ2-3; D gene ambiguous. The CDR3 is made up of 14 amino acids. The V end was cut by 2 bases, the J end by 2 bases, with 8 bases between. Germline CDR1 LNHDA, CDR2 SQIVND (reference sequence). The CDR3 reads CASSILSFTDTQYF. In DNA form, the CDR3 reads TGTGCCAGTAGTATACTTAGTTTCACAGATACGCAGTATTTT. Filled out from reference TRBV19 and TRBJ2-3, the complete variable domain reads DGGITQSPKYLFRKEGQNVTLSCEQNLNHDAMYWYRQDPGQGLRLIYYSQIVNDFQKGDIAEGYSVSREKKESFPLTVTSAQKNPTAFYLCASSILSFTDTQYFGPGTRLTVL.

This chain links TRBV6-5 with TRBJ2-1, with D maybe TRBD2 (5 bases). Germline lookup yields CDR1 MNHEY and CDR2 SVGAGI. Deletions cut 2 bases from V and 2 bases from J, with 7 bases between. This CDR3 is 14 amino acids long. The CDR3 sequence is CASSYAGAYNEQFF. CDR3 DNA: TGTGCCAGCAGTTACGCCGGGGCCTACAATGAGCAGTTCTTC.

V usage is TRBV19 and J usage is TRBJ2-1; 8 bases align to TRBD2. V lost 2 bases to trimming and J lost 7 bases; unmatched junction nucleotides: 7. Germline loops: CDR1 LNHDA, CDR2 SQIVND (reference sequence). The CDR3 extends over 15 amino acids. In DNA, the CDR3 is TGTGCCAGTAGTATAACCAGCGGGAGTCCGAATGAGCAGTTCTTC. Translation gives CASSITSGSPNEQFF.

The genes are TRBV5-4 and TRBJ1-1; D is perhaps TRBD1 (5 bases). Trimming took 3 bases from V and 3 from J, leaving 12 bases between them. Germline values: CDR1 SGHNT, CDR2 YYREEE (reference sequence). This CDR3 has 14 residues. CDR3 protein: CASSSGTGDTEAFF. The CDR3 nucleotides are TGTGCCAGCAGCTCCGGGACTGGGGACACTGAAGCTTTCTTT. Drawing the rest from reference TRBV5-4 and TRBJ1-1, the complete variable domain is ETGVTQSPTHLIKTRGQQVTLRCSSQSGHNTVSWYQQALGQGPQFIFQYYREEENGRGNFPPRFSGLQFPNYSSELNVNALELDDSALYLCASSSGTGDTEAFFGQGTRLTVV.

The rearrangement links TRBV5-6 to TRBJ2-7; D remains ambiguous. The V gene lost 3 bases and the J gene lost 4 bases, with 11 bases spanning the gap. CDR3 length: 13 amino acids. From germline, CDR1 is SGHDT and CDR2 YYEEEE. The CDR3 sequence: CASSSATSYEQYF. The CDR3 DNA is TGTGCCAGCAGCTCCGCGACATCGTACGAGCAGTACTTC. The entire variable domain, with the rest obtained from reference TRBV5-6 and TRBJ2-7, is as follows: DAGVTQSPTHLIKTRGQQVTLRCSPKSGHDTVSWYQQALGQGPQFIFQYYEEEERQRGNFPDRFSGHQFPNYSSELNVNALLLGDSALYLCASSSATSYEQYFGPGTRLTVT.

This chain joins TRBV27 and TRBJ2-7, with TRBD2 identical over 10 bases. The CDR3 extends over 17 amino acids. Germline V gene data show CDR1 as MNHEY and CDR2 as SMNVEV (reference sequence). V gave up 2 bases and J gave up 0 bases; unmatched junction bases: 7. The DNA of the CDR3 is TGTGCCAGCAGTTTAGGGCTAGCGGGAGCCTCCTCCTACGAGCAGTACTTC. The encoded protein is CASSLGLAGASSYEQYF.

DNA of the CDR3: TGTGCCAGCAGCTTACCATCCTCCTCGGGTGAAAAACTGTTTTTT. This sequence encodes CASSLPSSSGEKLFF. The genes are TRBV13 and TRBJ1-4; D unclear. The V gene lost 2 bases and the J gene lost 7 bases, with 14 bases spanning the gap. CDR3 length equals 15 residues. Germline assignment: CDR1 PRHDT and CDR2 FYEKMQ (reference sequence).

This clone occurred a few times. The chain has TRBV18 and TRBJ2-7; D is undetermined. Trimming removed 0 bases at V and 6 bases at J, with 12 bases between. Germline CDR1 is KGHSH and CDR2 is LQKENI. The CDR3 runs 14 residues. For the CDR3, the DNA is TGTGCCAGCTCACCACCGACCAGTGCCTCCGAGCAGTACTTC. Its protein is CASSPPTSASEQYF.

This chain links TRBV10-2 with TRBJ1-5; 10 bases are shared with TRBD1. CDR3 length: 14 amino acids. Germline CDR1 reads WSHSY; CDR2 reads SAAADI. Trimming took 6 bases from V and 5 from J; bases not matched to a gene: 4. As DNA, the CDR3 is TGCGCCAGCAGCACGGGACAGGGGCATCAGCCCCAGCATTTT. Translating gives CASSTGQGHQPQHF.

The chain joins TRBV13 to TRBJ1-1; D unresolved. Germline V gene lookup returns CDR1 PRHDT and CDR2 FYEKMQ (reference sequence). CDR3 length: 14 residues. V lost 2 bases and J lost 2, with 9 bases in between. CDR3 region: CASSLSDYNTEAFF. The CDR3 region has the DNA TGTGCCAGCAGCTTATCTGACTATAACACTGAAGCTTTCTTT.

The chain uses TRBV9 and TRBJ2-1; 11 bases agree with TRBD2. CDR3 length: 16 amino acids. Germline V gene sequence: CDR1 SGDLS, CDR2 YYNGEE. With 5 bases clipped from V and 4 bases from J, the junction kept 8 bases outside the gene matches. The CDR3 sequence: CASSLPRTSGYNEQFF. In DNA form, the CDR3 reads TGTGCCAGCAGTCTCCCCCGGACTAGCGGGTACAATGAGCAGTTCTTC.

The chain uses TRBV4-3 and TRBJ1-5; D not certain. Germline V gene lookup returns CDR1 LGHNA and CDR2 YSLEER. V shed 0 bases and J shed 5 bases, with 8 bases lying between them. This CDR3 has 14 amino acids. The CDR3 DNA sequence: TGCGCCAGCAGCCAAGATAGAGGGTATCAGCCCCAGCATTTT. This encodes CASSQDRGYQPQHF.

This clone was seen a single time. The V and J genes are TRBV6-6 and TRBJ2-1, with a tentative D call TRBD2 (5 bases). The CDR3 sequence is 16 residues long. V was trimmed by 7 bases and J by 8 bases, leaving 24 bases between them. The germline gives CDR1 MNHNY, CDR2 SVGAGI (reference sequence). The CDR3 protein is CASTRFSVLKKDEQFF. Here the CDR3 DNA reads TGTGCCAGCACCAGATTTAGCGTCCTAAAAAAGGATGAGCAGTTCTTC.

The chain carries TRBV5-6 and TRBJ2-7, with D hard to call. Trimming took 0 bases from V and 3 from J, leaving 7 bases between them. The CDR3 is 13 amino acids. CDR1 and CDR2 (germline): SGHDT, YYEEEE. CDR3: CASSLGQSYEQYF. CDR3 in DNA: TGTGCCAGCAGCTTGGGTCAGAGCTACGAGCAGTACTTC.

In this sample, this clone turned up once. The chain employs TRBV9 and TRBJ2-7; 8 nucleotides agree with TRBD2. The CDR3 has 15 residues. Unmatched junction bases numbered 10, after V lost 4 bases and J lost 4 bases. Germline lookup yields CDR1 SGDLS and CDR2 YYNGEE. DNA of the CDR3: TGTGCCAGCAGCCCCGGGGGGGGATCCTCTTACGAGCAGTACTTC. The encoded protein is CASSPGGGSSYEQYF.

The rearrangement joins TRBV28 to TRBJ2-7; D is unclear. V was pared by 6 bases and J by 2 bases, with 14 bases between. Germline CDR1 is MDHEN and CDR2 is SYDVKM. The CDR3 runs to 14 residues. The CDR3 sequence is CASSPVHSPYEQYF. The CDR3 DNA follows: TGTGCCAGCAGCCCCGTACACAGCCCCTACGAGCAGTACTTC. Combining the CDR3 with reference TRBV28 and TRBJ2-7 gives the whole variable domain DVKVTQSSRYLVKRTGEKVFLECVQDMDHENMFWYRQDPGLGLRLIYFSYDVKMKEKGDIPEGYSVSREKKERFSLILESASTNQTSMYLCASSPVHSPYEQYFGPGTRLTVT.